Listed below are T cell receptor beta chains from one sample, sequenced in a study of shared clonotypes between healthy human individuals. Generated by immunoSEQ multiplex PCR, the TCRdb table keeps only in-frame clones and is missing some. The top ten hold around 0.4% of the sample, which has 2 million to 2.5 million clones, 80% to 95% seen once. The sample taken for sequencing was naive CD4+ T cells from PBMCs. Receptors originate from a young man in good health. Some clones in this sample may be carry-over from other donors' samples. Both conserved end residues are part of each CDR3. Fields, in order: clone size, J gene, V gene, D gene, CDR3 protein, CDR3 DNA. The D gene is left open where the match is weak. Clone size is not always given. Where it is, it says once, few, many or a class for expanded clones.

-	TRBJ2-2	TRBV27	TRBD2	CASSGGLPRTGELFF	TGTGCCAGCAGTGGGGGACTACCTAGAACCGGGGAGCTGTTTTTT
-	TRBJ2-1	TRBV4-1	-	CASSQDDRRDEQFF	TGCGCCAGCAGCCAAGATGACAGGAGAGATGAGCAGTTCTTC
-	TRBJ1-2	TRBV9	-	CASSATSTSYGYTF	TGTGCCAGCAGCGCGACATCGACGAGCTATGGCTACACCTTC
few	TRBJ1-4	TRBV5-1	-	CASSLVATNEKLFF	TGCGCCAGCAGCTTGGTAGCAACTAATGAAAAACTGTTTTTT
once	TRBJ2-1	TRBV5-5	-	CASSWAELAGYNEQFF	TGTGCCAGCAGCTGGGCCGAGCTTGCGGGCTACAATGAGCAGTTCTTC
-	TRBJ1-3	TRBV7-6	TRBD1	CASASDRGRNTIYF	TGTGCCAGCGCCTCAGACAGGGGGCGAAACACCATATATTTT
-	TRBJ1-5	TRBV19	-	CASSYSNQPQHF	TGTGCCAGTAGCTATAGCAATCAGCCCCAGCATTTT
-	TRBJ2-1	TRBV4-3	TRBD2	CASSPEVLAGGWSYNEQFF	TGCGCCAGCAGCCCCGAGGTACTAGCGGGAGGGTGGTCCTACAATGAGCAGTTCTTC
-	TRBJ1-3	TRBV2	TRBD1	CASSGQGLGNTIYF	TGTGCCAGCAGTGGACAGGGATTAGGAAACACCATATATTTT
-	TRBJ2-6	TRBV5-1	-	CASSFTGFSGANVLTF	TGCGCCAGCAGCTTTACAGGGTTCTCTGGGGCCAACGTCCTGACTTTC
-	TRBJ1-5	TRBV6-1	TRBD1	CASSEGAGGQPQHF	TGTGCCAGCAGTGAAGGGGCAGGGGGGCAGCCCCAGCATTTT
-	TRBJ2-1	TRBV5-4	-	CASSGLVRNNEQFF	TGTGCCAGCAGCGGACTCGTAAGAAACAATGAGCAGTTCTTC
-	TRBJ2-3	TRBV5-1	TRBD2	CASSLGLAGPDTQYF	TGCGCCAGCAGCTTGGGTCTAGCGGGACCAGATACGCAGTATTTT
-	TRBJ2-2	TRBV6-4	TRBD2	CASSFSGRIAGELFF	TGTGCCAGCAGCTTTAGCGGGAGGATCGCCGGGGAGCTGTTTTTT
-	TRBJ2-1	TRBV30	-	CAWGTNRIYNEQFF	TGTGCCTGGGGGACAAACAGGATCTACAATGAGCAGTTCTTC
few	TRBJ1-2	TRBV18	-	CASSPRGEGYTF	TGTGCCAGCTCACCACGGGGTGAGGGCTACACCTTC
-	TRBJ1-1	TRBV5-1	-	CASSLRLRGARVRNSEAFF	TGCGCCAGCAGCCTAAGGCTCAGGGGCGCGCGGGTTAGGAACTCCGAAGCTTTCTTT
-	TRBJ2-2	TRBV9	-	CASSVTGELFF	TGTGCCAGCAGCGTAACCGGGGAGCTGTTTTTT
once	TRBJ2-5	TRBV7-9	TRBD2	CASSFSGGQETQYF	TGTGCCAGCAGCTTTAGCGGGGGGCAAGAGACCCAGTACTTC
-	TRBJ2-7	TRBV9	TRBD2	CASSVGIGGFYYEQYF	TGTGCCAGCAGCGTAGGAATCGGGGGGTTCTACTACGAGCAGTACTTC
-	TRBJ1-1	TRBV5-1	TRBD1	CASSRTTGGTEAFF	TGCGCCAGCAGCAGGACGACAGGGGGCACTGAAGCTTTCTTT
-	TRBJ2-1	TRBV4-2	TRBD2	CASSQATGGVKFF	TGTGCCAGCAGCCAAGCGACGGGAGGGGTGAAGTTCTTC
-	TRBJ2-7	TRBV28	-	CASSVGHSSSYEQYF	TGTGCCAGCAGTGTCGGACATTCGAGCTCCTACGAGCAGTACTTC
-	TRBJ2-7	TRBV5-8	-	CASSATYEQYF	TGTGCCAGCAGCGCTACCTACGAGCAGTACTTC
-	TRBJ2-3	TRBV5-1	TRBD1	CASSWTGSGGTDTQYF	TGCGCCAGCAGCTGGACAGGGTCCGGCGGCACAGATACGCAGTATTTT
-	TRBJ1-3	TRBV5-1	TRBD1	CASSPGQIPGNTIYF	TGCGCCAGCAGCCCGGGACAGATCCCAGGAAACACCATATATTTT
-	TRBJ2-5	TRBV6-5	-	CASSYTGTRGETQYF	TGTGCCAGCAGTTACACCGGGACTCGTGGAGAGACCCAGTACTTC
-	TRBJ1-2	TRBV4-3	-	CASSYNIKEGYTF	TGCGCCAGCAGCTACAACATAAAGGAAGGCTACACCTTC
-	TRBJ1-4	TRBV5-1	TRBD1	CASSLTGGREKLFF	TGCGCCAGCAGCTTGACAGGGGGCCGAGAAAAACTGTTTTTT
few	TRBJ1-4	TRBV11-2	TRBD1	CASSLGQGGEKLFF	TGTGCCAGCAGCTTAGGACAGGGAGGGGAAAAACTGTTTTTT
-	TRBJ2-7	TRBV28	-	CASNGGANEQYF	TGTGCCAGCAATGGAGGGGCAAACGAGCAGTACTTC
-	TRBJ2-5	TRBV9	TRBD2	CASSFSQGGETQYF	TGTGCCAGCAGCTTCTCCCAGGGAGGGGAGACCCAGTACTTC
-	TRBJ2-7	TRBV4-3	TRBD1	CASSLHGQGSGEQYF	TGCGCCAGCAGCCTCCATGGACAGGGTTCGGGGGAGCAGTACTTC
-	TRBJ1-2	TRBV27	TRBD1	CASRKTGGEDGYTF	TGTGCCAGCAGGAAGACAGGGGGCGAGGATGGCTACACCTTC
once	TRBJ2-3	TRBV19	-	CARTLGSTDTQYF	TGTGCCCGTACTCTGGGGAGCACAGATACGCAGTATTTT
-	TRBJ1-1	TRBV18	-	CASLGQANTEAFF	TGTGCCAGCCTCGGACAAGCGAACACTGAAGCTTTCTTT
-	TRBJ2-7	TRBV27	-	CASAQQGGGGEQYF	TGTGCCAGCGCCCAGCAGGGGGGTGGGGGTGAGCAGTACTTC